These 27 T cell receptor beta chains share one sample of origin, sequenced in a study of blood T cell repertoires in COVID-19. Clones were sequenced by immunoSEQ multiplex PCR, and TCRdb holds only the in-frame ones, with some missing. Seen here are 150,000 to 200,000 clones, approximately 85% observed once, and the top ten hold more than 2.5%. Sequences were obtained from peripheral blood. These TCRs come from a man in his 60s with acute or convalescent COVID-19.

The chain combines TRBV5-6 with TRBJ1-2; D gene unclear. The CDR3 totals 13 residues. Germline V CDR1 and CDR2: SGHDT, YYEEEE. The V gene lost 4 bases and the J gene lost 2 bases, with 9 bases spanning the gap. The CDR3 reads CASSLDSNYGYTF. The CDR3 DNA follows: TGTGCCAGCAGCCTGGATTCGAACTATGGCTACACCTTC.

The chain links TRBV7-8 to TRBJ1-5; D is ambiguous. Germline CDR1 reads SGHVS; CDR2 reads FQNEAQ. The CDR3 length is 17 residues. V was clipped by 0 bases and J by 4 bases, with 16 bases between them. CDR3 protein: CASSLAPGMDPNQPQHF. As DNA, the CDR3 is TGTGCCAGCAGCTTAGCGCCGGGAATGGACCCTAATCAGCCCCAGCATTTT.

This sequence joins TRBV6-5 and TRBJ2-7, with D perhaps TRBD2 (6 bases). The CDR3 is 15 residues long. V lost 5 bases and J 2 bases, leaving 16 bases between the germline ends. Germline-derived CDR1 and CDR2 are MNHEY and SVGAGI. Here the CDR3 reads CASSPQGGGAYEQYF. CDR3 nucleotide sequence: TGTGCCAGCAGTCCCCAGGGCGGCGGGGCCTACGAGCAGTACTTC.

The CDR3: CSVGKDRIYGYTF. CDR3 in DNA: TGCAGCGTTGGGAAGGACAGGATCTATGGCTACACCTTC. This chain joins TRBV29-1 and TRBJ1-2; 7 nucleotides align to TRBD1. Germline V gene data show CDR1 as SQVTM and CDR2 as ANQGSEA. Germline trimming cut 4 bases from V and 4 bases from J; bases unmatched to any gene: 6. The CDR3 length is 13 residues.

The CDR3 DNA sequence: TGTGCCAGCAGCACGACAGGGTCGGCAGATACGCAGTATTTT. Translating it yields CASSTTGSADTQYF. J is TRBJ2-3 and V is TRBV7-9; TRBD1 matches 7 bases. CDR3 size: 14 residues. With 5 bases clipped from V and 4 bases from J, the junction kept 6 bases outside the gene matches. Germline V lookup: CDR1 SEHNR, CDR2 FQNEAQ (reference sequence).

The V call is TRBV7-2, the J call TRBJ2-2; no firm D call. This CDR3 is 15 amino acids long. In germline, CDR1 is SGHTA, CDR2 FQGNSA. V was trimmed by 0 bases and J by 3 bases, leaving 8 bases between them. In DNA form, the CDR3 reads TGTGCCAGCAGCTTAGCAGCGACTCACACCGGGGAGCTGTTTTTT. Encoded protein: CASSLAATHTGELFF.

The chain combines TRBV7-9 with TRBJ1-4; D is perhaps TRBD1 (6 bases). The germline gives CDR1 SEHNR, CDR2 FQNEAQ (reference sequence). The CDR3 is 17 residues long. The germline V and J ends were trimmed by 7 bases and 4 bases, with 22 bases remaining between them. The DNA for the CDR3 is TGTGCCAGCACGAGCGCATTCGTACAGGGTGATAATGAAAAACTGTTTTTT. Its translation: CASTSAFVQGDNEKLFF.

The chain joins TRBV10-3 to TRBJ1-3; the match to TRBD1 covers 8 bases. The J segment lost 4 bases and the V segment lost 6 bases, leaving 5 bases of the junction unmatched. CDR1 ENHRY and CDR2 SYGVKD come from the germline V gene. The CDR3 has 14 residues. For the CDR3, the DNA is TGTGCCATCAGAGCGACAGGGGCAGGAAACACCATATATTTT. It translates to CAIRATGAGNTIYF.

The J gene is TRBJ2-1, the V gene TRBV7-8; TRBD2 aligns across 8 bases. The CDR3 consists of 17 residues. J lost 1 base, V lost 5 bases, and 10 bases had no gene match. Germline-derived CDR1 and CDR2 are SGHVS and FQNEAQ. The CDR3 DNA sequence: TGTGCCAGCAGCAGGGGTAGCGGGATAGTTTCCTACAATGAGCAGTTCTTC. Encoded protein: CASSRGSGIVSYNEQFF.

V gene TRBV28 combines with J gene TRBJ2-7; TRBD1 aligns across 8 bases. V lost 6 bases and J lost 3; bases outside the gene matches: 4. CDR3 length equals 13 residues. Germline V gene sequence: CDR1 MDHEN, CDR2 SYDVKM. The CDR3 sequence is CASRGTGYYEQYF. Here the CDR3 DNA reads TGTGCCAGCAGGGGGACAGGATACTACGAGCAGTACTTC.

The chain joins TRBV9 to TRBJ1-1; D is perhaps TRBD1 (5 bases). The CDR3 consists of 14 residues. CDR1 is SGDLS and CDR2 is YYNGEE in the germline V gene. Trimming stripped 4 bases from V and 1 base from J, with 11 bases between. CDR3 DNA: TGTGCCAGCAGCCCAACTACAGGGAACACTGAAGCTTTCTTT. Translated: CASSPTTGNTEAFF.

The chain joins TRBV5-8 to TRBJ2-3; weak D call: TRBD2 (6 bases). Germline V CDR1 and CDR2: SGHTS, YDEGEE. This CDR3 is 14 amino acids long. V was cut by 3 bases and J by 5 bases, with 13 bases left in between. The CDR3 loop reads CASSSRRVKDTQYF. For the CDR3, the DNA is TGTGCCAGCAGCTCAAGGAGGGTTAAAGATACGCAGTATTTT.

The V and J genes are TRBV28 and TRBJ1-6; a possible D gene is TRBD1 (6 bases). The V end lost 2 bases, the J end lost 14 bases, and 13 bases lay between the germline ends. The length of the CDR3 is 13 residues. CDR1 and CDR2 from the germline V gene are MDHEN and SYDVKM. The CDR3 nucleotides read TGTGCCAGCAGTTTAGAGGGACACGGCACCCTCCACTTT. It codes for CASSLEGHGTLHF.

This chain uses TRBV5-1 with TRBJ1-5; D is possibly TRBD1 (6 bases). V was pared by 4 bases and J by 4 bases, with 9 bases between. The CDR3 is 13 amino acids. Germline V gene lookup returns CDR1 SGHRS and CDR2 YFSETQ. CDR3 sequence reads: CASSMDSNQPQHF. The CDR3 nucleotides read TGCGCCAGCAGCATGGACAGTAATCAGCCCCAGCATTTT.

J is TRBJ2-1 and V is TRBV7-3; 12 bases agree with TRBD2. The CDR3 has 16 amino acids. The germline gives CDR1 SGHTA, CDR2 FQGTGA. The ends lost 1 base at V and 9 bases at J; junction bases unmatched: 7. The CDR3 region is CASSLMVTSGSSEQFF. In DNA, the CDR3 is TGTGCCAGCAGCTTAATGGTGACTAGCGGGAGCTCTGAGCAGTTCTTC.

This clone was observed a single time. Here the CDR3 DNA reads TGTGCCAGCAGCCCTCATGGGGCGGTGGAGACCCAGTACTTC. It yields the protein CASSPHGAVETQYF. V gene TRBV7-3 combines with J gene TRBJ2-5; D possibly corresponds to TRBD1 (5 bases). V lost 5 bases to trimming and J lost 5 bases, with 15 bases between them. The CDR3 covers 14 residues. Germline loops: CDR1 SGHTA, CDR2 FQGTGA.

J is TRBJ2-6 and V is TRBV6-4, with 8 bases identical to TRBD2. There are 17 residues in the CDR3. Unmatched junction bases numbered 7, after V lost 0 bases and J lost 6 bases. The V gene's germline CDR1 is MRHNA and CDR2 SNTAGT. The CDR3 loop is CASSDSTGTRAANVLTF. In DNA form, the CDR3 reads TGTGCCAGCAGTGACTCGACTGGGACTAGAGCGGCCAACGTCCTGACTTTC.

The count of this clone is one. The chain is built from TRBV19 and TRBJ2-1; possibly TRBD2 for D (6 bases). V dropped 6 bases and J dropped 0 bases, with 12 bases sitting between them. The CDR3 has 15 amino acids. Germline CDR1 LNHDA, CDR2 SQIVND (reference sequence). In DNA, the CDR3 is TGTGCCAGTAGGGAGGGACGGTACTCCTACAATGAGCAGTTCTTC. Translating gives CASREGRYSYNEQFF.

The CDR3 region is CASSEEGFRGYTF. CDR3 coding DNA: TGTGCCAGCAGTGAGGAGGGTTTCCGTGGCTACACCTTC. The V and J genes are TRBV2 and TRBJ1-2; D unclear. This CDR3 region has 13 residues. The ends were cut back, 3 bases at V and 7 bases at J, with 12 bases in the middle. The germline CDR1 and CDR2 sequences are SNHLY and FYNNEI. The full variable domain, its missing parts supplied by reference TRBV2 and TRBJ1-2, is EPEVTQTPSHQVTQMGQEVILRCVPISNHLYFYWYRQILGQKVEFLVSFYNNEISEKSEIFDDQFSVERPDGSNFTLKIRSTKLEDSAMYFCASSEEGFRGYTFGSGTRLTVV.

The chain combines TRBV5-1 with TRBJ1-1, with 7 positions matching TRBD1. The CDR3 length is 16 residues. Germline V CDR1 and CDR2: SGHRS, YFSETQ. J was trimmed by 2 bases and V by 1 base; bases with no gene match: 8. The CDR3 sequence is CASSLREHRGNTEAFF. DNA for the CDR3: TGCGCCAGCAGCTTGCGCGAACACAGGGGTAACACTGAAGCTTTCTTT.

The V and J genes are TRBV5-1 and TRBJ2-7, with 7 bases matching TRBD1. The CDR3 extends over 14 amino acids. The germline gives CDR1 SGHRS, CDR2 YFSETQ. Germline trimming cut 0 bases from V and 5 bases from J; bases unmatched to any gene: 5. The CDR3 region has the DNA TGCGCCAGCAGCTTGGTAGGGGGCTGGGACGAGCAGTACTTC. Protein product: CASSLVGGWDEQYF.

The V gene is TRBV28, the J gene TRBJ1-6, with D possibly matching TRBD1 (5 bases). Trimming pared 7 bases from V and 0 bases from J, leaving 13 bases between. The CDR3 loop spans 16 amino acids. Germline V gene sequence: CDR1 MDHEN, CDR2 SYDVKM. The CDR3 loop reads CASIMGGSSYNSPLHF. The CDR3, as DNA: TGTGCCAGCATCATGGGGGGGAGCTCCTATAATTCACCCCTCCACTTT.

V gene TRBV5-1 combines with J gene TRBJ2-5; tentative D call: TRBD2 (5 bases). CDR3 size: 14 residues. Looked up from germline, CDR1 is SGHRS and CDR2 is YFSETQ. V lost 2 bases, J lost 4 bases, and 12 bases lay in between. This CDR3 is CASSLSAGPETQYF. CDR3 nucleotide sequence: TGCGCCAGCAGCTTATCTGCGGGTCCAGAGACCCAGTACTTC.

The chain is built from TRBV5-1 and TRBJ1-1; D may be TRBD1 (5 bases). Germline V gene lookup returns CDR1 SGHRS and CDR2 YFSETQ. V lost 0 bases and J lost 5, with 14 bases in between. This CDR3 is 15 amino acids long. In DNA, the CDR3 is TGCGCCAGCAGCTTGGGCGGGGGGAAAGGGACTGAAGCTTTCTTT. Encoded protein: CASSLGGGKGTEAFF.

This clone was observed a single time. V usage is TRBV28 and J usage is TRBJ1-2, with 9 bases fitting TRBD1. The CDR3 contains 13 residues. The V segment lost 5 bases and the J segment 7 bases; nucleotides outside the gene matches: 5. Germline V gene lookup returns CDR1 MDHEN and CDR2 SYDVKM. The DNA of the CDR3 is TGTGCCAGCAGTGGGGACAGGGAAGGTGGCTACACCTTC. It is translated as CASSGDREGGYTF.

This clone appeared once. The CDR3, as DNA: TGTGCCAGCAGCTTTTATCAGCGGGGGACCGGGGAGCTGTTTTTT. It yields the protein CASSFYQRGTGELFF. V gene TRBV5-8 combines with J gene TRBJ2-2; 8 bases align to TRBD2. Germline CDR1 and CDR2: SGHTS and YDEGEE. CDR3 size: 15 residues. J was trimmed by 5 bases and V by 2 bases; bases with no gene match: 5.

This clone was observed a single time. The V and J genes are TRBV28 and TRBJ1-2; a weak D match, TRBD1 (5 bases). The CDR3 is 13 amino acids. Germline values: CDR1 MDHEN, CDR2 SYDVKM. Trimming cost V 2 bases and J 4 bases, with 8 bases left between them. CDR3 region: CASSLGGAYGYTF. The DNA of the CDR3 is TGTGCCAGCAGTTTAGGAGGGGCCTATGGCTACACCTTC.